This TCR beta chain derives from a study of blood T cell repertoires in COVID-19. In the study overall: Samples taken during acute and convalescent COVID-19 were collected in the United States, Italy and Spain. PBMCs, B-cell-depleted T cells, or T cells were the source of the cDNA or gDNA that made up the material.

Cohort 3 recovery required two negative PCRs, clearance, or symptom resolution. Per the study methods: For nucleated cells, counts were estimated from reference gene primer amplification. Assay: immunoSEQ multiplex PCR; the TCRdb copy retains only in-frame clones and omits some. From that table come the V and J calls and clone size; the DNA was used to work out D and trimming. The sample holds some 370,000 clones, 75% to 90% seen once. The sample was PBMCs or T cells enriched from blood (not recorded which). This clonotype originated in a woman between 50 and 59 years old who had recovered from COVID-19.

As DNA, the CDR3 is TGTGCCTGGAGTGTAATACAGGGGGCACGGTATGGCTACACCTTC. This translates into CAWSVIQGARYGYTF. The chain carries TRBV30 and TRBJ1-2, with 9 nucleotides matching TRBD1. Germline CDR1 and CDR2: GTSNPN and SVGIG (reference sequence). V shed 0 bases, J shed 5 bases, and the junction held 7 bases outside the gene matches. The length of the CDR3 is 15 residues.